The source of this T cell receptor (beta chain) is a study of beta chain features in type 1 diabetes (dated by TCRdb to 2016 to 2019). For the wider study: Mean age, gender distribution, total cell number and subset yield did not differ between patients and healthy donors. Regulatory and stem cell-like memory subsets were isolated from only 8 patients and about eight healthy donors, whereas naive and central memory subsets came from all 30 or so donors. In the study, recently diagnosed type 1 diabetes patients and matched healthy donors were compared on the TCRB repertoires of their sorted circulating CD4+ T cell subsets. Across all samples, some 99 million sorted cells were examined, and cell number per subset correlated strongly with RNA yield.

This clone has more than one count but fewer than ten. Its binding antigen is unknown. The record has no base qualities; no much larger clone is one base away. A single peripheral blood draw of around 100 mL on average was collected from each donor into heparinised tubes. Naive, central memory, regulatory and stem cell-like memory CD4+ T cells were sorted on a BD FACSAria II using a panel including CD45RO, CCR7, CD25, CD127, CD95 and CD27. A purity above 95% was achieved for all sorted populations. PBMCs were isolated immediately by Lymphoprep density gradient centrifugation and stained directly without culture. So that batch effects would be minimized, each experiment stained and sorted samples in pairs, pairing one healthy donor with one patient. The entire isolated RNA was reverse transcribed using the High Capacity cDNA Reverse Transcription Kit, and thus expressed TCRB transcripts were sequenced. Deep immunoSEQ sequencing was applied to naive, central memory and regulatory T cell samples, giving an average of roughly 3.5 million total reads per sample. Sorted cells were lysed in RLT buffer, and RNA was extracted using DNase-treated RNeasy Micro or Mini kits according to cell number. Each cell subset was processed separately to prevent cross-contamination, with patient and healthy donor samples processed together. TCRB sequences were amplified from cDNA with the immunoSEQ multiplex PCR, producing 87-bp fragments spanning the CDR3 region. Sequencing of the amplicons was done on the Illumina HiSeq platform. In the source study's methods: PCR bias was computationally corrected using synthetic template baselines, reads within Hamming distance 2 were collapsed, and singletons that could not be merged were discarded. Reads were aligned against IMGT to assign V, D and J genes, CDR3 length and insertions or deletions at six rearrangement sites. Within each subset, clonotype counts were normalized to sorted cell number, and only after that were true diversity and Gini coefficients computed with the tcR R package. Repertoire sharing was quantified using the overlap coefficient calculated on TCRB nucleotide sequences. TCRdb took over this immuneACCESS table, retaining in-frame rearrangements with V and J assigned. Such tables are incomplete; in checked studies, under half of the missing clones stem from an unresolved V gene, and the remainder is unexplained. V and J calls and clone size are those listed in that table; D and trimming were worked out from the DNA. The sample data list about 140,000 clones, and roughly 9.3% of these were observed just once. In total, the top ten clones hold around 0.65% of the sample.

The paper's findings and limits, for the study overall: At VDJ recombination sites, type 1 diabetes patients had fewer insertions and more deleted nucleotides, which implies abnormalities in thymic rearrangement. Type 1 diabetes patients showed a moderate but significant shortening of TCRB CDR3 length in all four CD4+ subsets. The naive, central memory and regulatory TCRB repertoires appeared to resemble one another more closely among patients than among healthy donors. PCR may preferentially amplify shorter templates, but because patient and control samples were amplified and corrected together, any resulting skew would affect both groups equally. Because cDNA rather than genomic DNA was sequenced, highly expressing activated cells could have been over-represented, although no difference in activation and CD3 levels was found between groups. Because small numbers of individuals were included in the HLA sub-analyses, any influence of HLA type on TCRB rearrangement was left unresolved.

The source is a woman aged 40 to 50 in good health. Sequenced: central memory CD4+ T cells from blood.

The CDR3 protein: CASSKQLAGLDTQYF. The DNA is as follows: TGTGCCAGCAGTAAACAACTAGCGGGGCTGGATACGCAGTATTTT. The rearrangement combines TRBV2 with TRBJ2-3; 10 middle bases align to TRBD2. Looking up the germline V gene yields CDR1 SNHLY and CDR2 FYNNEI. V loses 5 bases at its end and J loses 6 bases; junction bases beyond the gene matches: 8. The CDR3 numbers 15 residues from cysteine through phenylalanine. Here the CDR3 DNA is all that survives: 45 bases in frame from base 1.